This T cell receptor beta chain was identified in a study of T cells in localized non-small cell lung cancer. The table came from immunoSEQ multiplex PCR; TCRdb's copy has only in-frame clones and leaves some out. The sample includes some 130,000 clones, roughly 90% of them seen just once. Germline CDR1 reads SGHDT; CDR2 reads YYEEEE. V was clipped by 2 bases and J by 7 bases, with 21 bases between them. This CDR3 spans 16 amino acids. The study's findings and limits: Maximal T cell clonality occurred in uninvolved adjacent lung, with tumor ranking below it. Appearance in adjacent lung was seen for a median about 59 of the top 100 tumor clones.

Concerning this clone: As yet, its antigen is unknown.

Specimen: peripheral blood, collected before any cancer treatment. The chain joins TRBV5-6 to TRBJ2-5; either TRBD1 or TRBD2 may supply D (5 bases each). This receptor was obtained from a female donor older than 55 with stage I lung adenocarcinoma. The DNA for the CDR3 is TGTGCCAGCAGCTTAGAAGGGGAGTGGCTCCGAGGGACCCAGTACTTC. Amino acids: CASSLEGEWLRGTQYF.